The present entry profiles one TCR beta chain with its context. Its target is unknown. These data are taken from a study of response to subunit inactivated influenza vaccine. Whole-study findings and limits: Seasonal influenza vaccination, on each occasion, was suggested by the authors to recruit few new T cells.

Germline V gene data show CDR1 as SGHTA and CDR2 as FQGNSA. CDR3 size: 16 residues. The J segment lost 8 bases and the V segment lost 0 bases, leaving 5 bases of the junction unmatched. MiXCR, applied by TCRdb to the RT-PCR reads, yields one record per CDR3 protein. The sample has roughly 290,000 distinct CDR3 sequences; about a fifth are singletons. The chain employs TRBV7-2 and TRBJ2-1; 12 bases align to TRBD2. The receptor comes from a man between 50 and 75 years old who received an inactivated influenza vaccine. The specimen was PBMCs from blood, collected less than 22 months after vaccination. The CDR3, as DNA: TGTGCCAGCAGCTTAGCGACTAGCGGGAGTGGCCATGAGCAGTTCTTC. As protein: CASSLATSGSGHEQFF.